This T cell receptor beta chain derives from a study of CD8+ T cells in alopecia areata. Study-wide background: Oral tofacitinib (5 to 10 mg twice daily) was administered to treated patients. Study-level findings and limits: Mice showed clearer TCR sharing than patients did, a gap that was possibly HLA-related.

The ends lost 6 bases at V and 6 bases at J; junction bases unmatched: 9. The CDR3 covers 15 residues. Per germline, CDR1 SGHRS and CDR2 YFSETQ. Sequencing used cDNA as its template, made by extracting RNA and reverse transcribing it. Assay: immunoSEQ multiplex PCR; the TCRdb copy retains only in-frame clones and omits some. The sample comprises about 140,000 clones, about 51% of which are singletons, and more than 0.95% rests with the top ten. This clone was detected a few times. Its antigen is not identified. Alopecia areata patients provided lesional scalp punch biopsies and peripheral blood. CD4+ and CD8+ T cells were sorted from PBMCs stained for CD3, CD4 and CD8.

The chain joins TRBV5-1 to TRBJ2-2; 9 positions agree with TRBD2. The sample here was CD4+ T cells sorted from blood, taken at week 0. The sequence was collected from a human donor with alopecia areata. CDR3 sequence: CASKDAGGPPGELFF. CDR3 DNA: TGCGCCAGCAAGGATGCGGGAGGGCCTCCCGGGGAGCTGTTTTTT.